The 17 T cell receptor beta chains reported below all come from one sample, sequenced in a study of PD-L1 blockade in urothelial cancer (dated by TCRdb to about 2017). The library was prepared using the immunoSEQ multiplex PCR assay. Sourced from immuneACCESS, this table was stored by TCRdb with only in-frame sequences that have V and J called. A share of the clones is absent; for the studies checked, an unresolved V gene accounts for under half, and the remainder has no known explanation. The table for this sample lists 100,000 or so clones; roughly nine tenths of them were counted only once. In total, the top ten clones hold about 0.92% of the sample. Material: PBMCs, obtained around atezolizumab (anti-PD-L1) treatment. All receptors derive from a woman aged 80 or over with urothelial cancer.

The rearrangement uses TRBV28 and TRBJ1-2; D ambiguous. CDR1 is MDHEN, CDR2 SYDVKM, per germline. Trimming stripped 7 bases from V and 8 bases from J, with 23 bases between. The CDR3 has 15 residues. The CDR3 sequence: CASTPDSTGSKGYTF. CDR3 in DNA: TGTGCCAGCACCCCGGACTCCACGGGATCTAAAGGCTACACCTTC.

The chain uses TRBV29-1 and TRBJ2-5; 7 bases fit TRBD2. Near its end, the DNA agrees better with TRBJ2-7, so the J call may be wrong. The CDR3 has 12 residues. From germline, CDR1 is SQVTM and CDR2 ANQGSEA. For the CDR3, the DNA is TGCAGCGTTTTCGGACTAGTGCGCGAGCAGTACTTC. Translating gives CSVFGLVREQYF.

This chain links TRBV19 with TRBJ1-2; D is perhaps TRBD1 (5 bases). Germline V gene sequence: CDR1 LNHDA, CDR2 SQIVND (reference sequence). The germline V and J ends were trimmed by 5 bases and 8 bases, with 12 bases remaining between them. CDR3 size: 12 residues. CDR3 loop: CASSHQGGGYTF. For the CDR3, the DNA is TGTGCCAGTAGTCATCAGGGAGGAGGCTACACCTTC.

The CDR3 nucleotides read TGTGCCTGGAGTGAGGGGGGGCGTATGAACACTGAAGCTTTCTTT. Translating gives CAWSEGGRMNTEAFF. The genes are TRBV30 and TRBJ1-1, with D perhaps TRBD1 (6 bases). CDR1 GTSNPN and CDR2 SVGIG come from the germline V gene (reference sequence). The CDR3 extends over 15 amino acids. V gave up 1 base and J gave up 0 bases, with 12 bases separating them.

This rearrangement joins TRBV11-2 to TRBJ1-5; no definite D call. In germline, CDR1 is SGHAT, CDR2 FQNNGV. The CDR3 has 13 residues. The V end lost 1 base, the J end lost 7 bases, and 8 bases lay between the germline ends. CDR3 coding DNA: TGTGCCAGCAGCTTAGGGTTAGAGCAGCCCCAGCATTTT. Its translation is CASSLGLEQPQHF.

The V call is TRBV28, the J call TRBJ1-2; 8 nucleotides align to TRBD1. With V trimmed by 6 bases and J by 6 bases, 6 bases remained unmatched. CDR3 size: 13 residues. The germline V gene encodes CDR1 MDHEN and CDR2 SYDVKM. The CDR3 reads CASRETGVDGYTF. The CDR3, as DNA: TGTGCCAGCAGGGAGACAGGGGTCGATGGCTACACCTTC.

The chain couples TRBV5-1 to TRBJ2-5; possible D gene TRBD1, 5 bases. Germline V lookup: CDR1 SGHRS, CDR2 YFSETQ. The CDR3 sequence is 14 residues long. Between the trimmed V and J ends, which lost 0 bases and 1 base, there was a span of 7 bases. The CDR3 DNA reads as TGCGCCAGCAGCTTGGCTGACAGCCAAGAGACCCAGTACTTC. Its protein product is CASSLADSQETQYF.

This sequence joins TRBV10-2 and TRBJ2-7; TRBD2 agrees at 8 bases. This CDR3 spans 15 amino acids. Germline V gene lookup returns CDR1 WSHSY and CDR2 SAAADI. The V segment lost 3 bases and the J segment 4 bases; nucleotides outside the gene matches: 8. The CDR3 sequence: CASSDPLAGLYEQYF. The CDR3 DNA sequence: TGCGCCAGCAGTGACCCGCTAGCGGGTCTGTACGAGCAGTACTTC.

The chain employs TRBV9 and TRBJ1-2, with 7 nucleotides matching TRBD1. The trim removed 4 bases at V and 7 bases at J, leaving 19 bases unmatched. The CDR3 extends over 17 amino acids. Germline CDR1 SGDLS, CDR2 YYNGEE. The CDR3 protein is CASSPRGQQGLMGGYTF. The CDR3 nucleotides read TGTGCCAGCAGCCCCAGGGGCCAACAGGGGCTTATGGGTGGCTACACCTTC. The full variable domain, with the rest looked up from reference TRBV9 and TRBJ1-2, is DSGVTQTPKHLITATGQRVTLRCSPRSGDLSVYWYQQSLDQGLQFLIQYYNGEERAKGNILERFSAQQFPDLHSELNLSSLELGDSALYFCASSPRGQQGLMGGYTFGSGTRLTVV.

The CDR3 protein is CASSRGQGSYYGYTF. CDR3 in DNA: TGTGCCAGCTCCCGAGGACAGGGGAGTTACTATGGCTACACCTTC. The chain recombines TRBV28 with TRBJ1-2, with TRBD1 identical over 9 bases. There are 15 residues in the CDR3. Germline values: CDR1 MDHEN, CDR2 SYDVKM. Unmatched junction bases numbered 10, after V lost 8 bases and J lost 3 bases.

The chain joins TRBV5-5 to TRBJ2-2, with 7 bases aligning to TRBD2. CDR3 size: 15 residues. The junction had 10 bases not matched to a gene; V was cut back by 9 bases and J by 2 bases. In germline, CDR1 is SGHKS, CDR2 YYEKEE (reference sequence). In DNA, the CDR3 is TGTGCCACCCGGGGAGGGAGCACAAACACCGGGGAGCTGTTTTTT. Translated: CATRGGSTNTGELFF.

The V call is TRBV19, the J call TRBJ2-1; D may be TRBD1 (6 bases). Germline CDR1 reads LNHDA; CDR2 reads SQIVND (reference sequence). This CDR3 region has 18 residues. Trimming stripped 3 bases from V and 4 bases from J, with 22 bases between. As DNA, the CDR3 is TGTGCCAGTAGTATGAAAGGGGGTGTCGGGGCCCTATACAATGAGCAGTTCTTC. Its protein product is CASSMKGGVGALYNEQFF.

This chain joins TRBV10-2 and TRBJ1-1; 9 nucleotides line up with TRBD1. This CDR3 region has 13 residues. J lost 8 bases, V lost 10 bases, and 11 bases had no gene match. Germline-derived CDR1 and CDR2 are WSHSY and SAAADI. The CDR3 sequence: CAIRDRAKREAFF. As DNA, the CDR3 is TGCGCCATCCGGGACAGGGCTAAACGGGAAGCTTTCTTT.

This CDR3 reads CASSLGREQETQYF. As DNA, the CDR3 is TGCGCCAGCAGCTTGGGGCGGGAGCAAGAGACCCAGTACTTC. The chain combines TRBV5-1 with TRBJ2-5; 7 bases match TRBD2. CDR1 is SGHRS and CDR2 is YFSETQ in the germline V gene. The CDR3 totals 14 residues. Losses at the gene ends were 0 bases for V and 2 bases for J; bases not matched to a gene: 1.

The genes are TRBV18 and TRBJ2-1; 12 bases are shared with TRBD2. Trimming removed 6 bases from V and 5 bases from J; junction bases left unmatched: 5. The CDR3 has 15 residues. The germline V gene has CDR1 KGHSH and CDR2 LQKENI. The CDR3 loop reads CASSPGLAGNNEQFF. CDR3 nucleotides: TGTGCCAGCTCTCCCGGACTAGCGGGAAACAATGAGCAGTTCTTC.

The rearrangement uses TRBV7-3 and TRBJ2-1; D perhaps matches TRBD2 (7 bases). The V gene's germline CDR1 is SGHTA and CDR2 FQGTGA. V was clipped by 3 bases and J by 6 bases, with 9 bases between them. This CDR3 region has 13 residues. CDR3 in amino acids: CASSLGGGNEQFF. The CDR3 coding sequence is TGTGCCAGCAGCTTGGGAGGGGGCAATGAGCAGTTCTTC.

The V and J genes are TRBV5-1 and TRBJ2-5; D gene unclear. This CDR3 region has 13 residues. The germline V gene encodes CDR1 SGHRS and CDR2 YFSETQ. With 2 bases removed from V and 1 base from J, the gap between germline ends came to 6 bases. This CDR3 is CASSFQVQETQYF. CDR3 DNA: TGCGCCAGCAGCTTCCAGGTCCAAGAGACCCAGTACTTC. Variable domain in full (rest from reference TRBV5-1 and TRBJ2-5): KAGVTQTPRYLIKTRGQQVTLSCSPISGHRSVSWYQQTPGQGLQFLFEYFSETQRNKGNFPGRFSGRQFSNSRSEMNVSTLELGDSALYLCASSFQVQETQYFGPGTRLLVL.